One sample yielded the 3 T cell receptor beta chains listed below, sequenced in a study of response to subunit inactivated influenza vaccine. TCRdb re-derived calls from the RT-PCR reads in MiXCR, one entry per CDR3 protein. The sample has roughly 570,000 distinct CDR3 sequences, 14% seen once. Sequences were derived from PBMCs from blood, sampled approximately 13 days after vaccination. Receptor source: a man in his fifties or sixties who received an inactivated influenza vaccine.

This clonotype was recorded many times. This chain connects TRBV12-3 or TRBV12-4 to TRBJ1-2; D gene uncertain. This CDR3 is built from 13 residues. V was cut by 6 bases and J by 2 bases, with 10 bases left in between. The CDR3 reads CASSLAENYGYTF. The DNA of the CDR3 is TGTGCCAGCAGCTTGGCAGAAAACTATGGCTACACCTTC.

In its sample, this clonotype was seen many times. V and J are TRBV20-1 and TRBJ1-5; no firm D call. The CDR3 length is 14 residues. The germline gives CDR1 DFQATT, CDR2 SNEGSKA (reference sequence). V lost 5 bases to trimming and J lost 2 bases, with 13 bases between them. Here the CDR3 reads CSAGVGGGNQPQHF. The CDR3 DNA follows: TGCAGTGCTGGGGTGGGTGGCGGCAATCAGCCCCAGCATTTT.

The J gene is TRBJ2-7, the V gene TRBV4-3; 8 nucleotides align to TRBD1. CDR3 size: 17 residues. From germline, CDR1 is LGHNA and CDR2 YSLEER. Trimming at V came to 0 bases and at J to 0 bases, leaving 7 bases not matched to a gene. For the CDR3, the DNA is TGCGCCAGCAGCCAAGATACCAGGGACAGGAGCTCCTACGAGCAGTACTTC. This codes for CASSQDTRDRSSYEQYF.